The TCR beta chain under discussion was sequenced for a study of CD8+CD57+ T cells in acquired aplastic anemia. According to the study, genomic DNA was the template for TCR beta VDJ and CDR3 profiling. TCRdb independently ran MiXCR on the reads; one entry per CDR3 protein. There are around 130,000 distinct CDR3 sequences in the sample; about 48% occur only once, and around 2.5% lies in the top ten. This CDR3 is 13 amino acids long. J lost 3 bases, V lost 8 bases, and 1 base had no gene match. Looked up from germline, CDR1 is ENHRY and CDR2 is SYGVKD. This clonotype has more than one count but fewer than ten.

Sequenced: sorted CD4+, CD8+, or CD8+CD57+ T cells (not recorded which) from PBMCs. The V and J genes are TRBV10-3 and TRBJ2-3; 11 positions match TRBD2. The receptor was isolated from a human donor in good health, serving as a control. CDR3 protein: CAIGTSGTDTQYF. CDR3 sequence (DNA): TGTGCCATCGGGACTAGCGGTACAGATACGCAGTATTTT.